This T cell receptor (beta chain) was sequenced during a study of control samples from healthy donors and cancer patients. Libraries were prepared by immunoSEQ multiplex PCR; TCRdb keeps only in-frame clonotypes and omits some of them. Seen here are 150,000 to 200,000 clones, 85% to 90% observed once, and the top ten hold under 5%. Deletions cut 6 bases from V and 4 bases from J, with 9 bases between. Germline V gives CDR1 MNHEY, CDR2 SVGAGI. The CDR3 loop spans 13 amino acids. The TCR sequence derives from a woman in her 30s in good health. The rearrangement joins TRBV6-5 to TRBJ2-2; D gene unclear. The sequenced sample was blood. The CDR3 nucleotides read TGTGCCAGCAGAGCAGAAGCCACCGGGGAGCTGTTTTTT. Protein sequence: CASRAEATGELFF.